The next 11 T cell receptor beta chains were all read from a single sample in a study of T cell responses to AZD1222 COVID-19 vaccine. Profiled with immunoSEQ multiplex PCR; TCRdb holds only in-frame clones, not every one. Here the sample spans some 100,000 clones, roughly 91% being singletons. This material consisted of peripheral blood, taken on day 0 of AZD1222 vaccination. All receptors derive from an adult in good health.

This clone appeared once. The rearrangement uses TRBV7-9 and TRBJ1-2; D unresolved. CDR1 SEHNR and CDR2 FQNEAQ come from the germline V gene (reference sequence). The CDR3 has 13 amino acids. Trimming removed 8 bases from V and 7 bases from J, with 17 bases in between. In DNA form, the CDR3 reads TGTGCCAGCGTGAGGACGGGGTTGAGTGGCTACACCTTC. It is translated as CASVRTGLSGYTF.

The chain uses TRBV19 and TRBJ2-2; TRBD1 is a possible D gene (5 bases). From germline, CDR1 is LNHDA and CDR2 SQIVND (reference sequence). Deletions cut 4 bases from V and 0 bases from J, with 6 bases between. This CDR3 spans 14 amino acids. The CDR3 region has the DNA TGTGCCAGTAGTAAACAGGCGAACACCGGGGAGCTGTTTTTT. It is translated as CASSKQANTGELFF.

V usage is TRBV9 and J usage is TRBJ1-6, with TRBD1 matching over 7 bases. The V segment lost 0 bases and the J segment 10 bases; nucleotides outside the gene matches: 4. The germline V gene has CDR1 SGDLS and CDR2 YYNGEE. The CDR3 runs to 14 residues. The CDR3 protein is CASSVATGRSPLHF. The CDR3 DNA reads TGTGCCAGCAGCGTAGCGACAGGGCGATCACCCCTCCACTTT.

This clone was seen once. The chain joins TRBV5-1 to TRBJ2-7, with 8 bases matching TRBD2. The CDR3 contains 15 residues. With 4 bases clipped from V and 3 bases from J, the junction kept 9 bases outside the gene matches. Germline CDR1 reads SGHRS; CDR2 reads YFSETQ. The CDR3 sequence is CASSPGGTEDYEQYF. The CDR3 DNA sequence: TGCGCCAGCAGCCCGGGGGGGACGGAGGACTACGAGCAGTACTTC.

This clone showed up just a few times. The chain couples TRBV28 to TRBJ2-2; no firm D call. In germline, CDR1 is MDHEN, CDR2 SYDVKM. Trimming cost V 7 bases and J 2 bases, with 8 bases left between them. The CDR3 runs to 13 residues. In DNA form, the CDR3 reads TGTGCCAGCAAGCAGCCCAACACCGGGGAGCTGTTTTTT. It yields the protein CASKQPNTGELFF.

The V and J genes are TRBV5-8 and TRBJ1-4; no clear D gene. The CDR3 extends over 15 amino acids. V lost 0 bases to trimming and J lost 7 bases, with 13 bases between them. Germline V gene sequence: CDR1 SGHTS, CDR2 YDEGEE. This CDR3 reads CASSLATRGVEKLFF. CDR3 DNA: TGTGCCAGCAGCTTGGCAACGAGAGGAGTTGAAAAACTGTTTTTT.

The V gene is TRBV4-1, the J gene TRBJ2-3, with 9 bases fitting TRBD2. The V gene end was trimmed by 2 bases and the J gene end by 4 bases; junction bases not matched to a gene: 7. The CDR3 length is 16 residues. Per germline, CDR1 MGHRA and CDR2 YSYEKL. CDR3 sequence (DNA): TGCGCCAGCAGCCAACTTAATAGCGGGAGTTCAGATACGCAGTATTTT. Its translation: CASSQLNSGSSDTQYF.

About this clone: One junction end does not reproduce the germline sequence, and a read error may be involved. This sequence joins TRBV7-9 and TRBJ2-3; D may be TRBD1 (6 bases). The CDR3 runs to 10 residues. CDR1 is SEHNR and CDR2 is FQNEAQ in the germline V gene (reference sequence). The CDR3, as DNA: TGTGCCAGCAGCTTAGTTGGGGACAATTTT. Translating it yields CASSLVGDNF.

The chain carries TRBV7-2 and TRBJ2-4, with TRBD1 matching over 9 bases. Germline-derived CDR1 and CDR2 are SGHTA and FQGNSA. CDR3 length equals 14 residues. V shed 5 bases, J shed 8 bases, and the junction held 7 bases outside the gene matches. Here the CDR3 DNA reads TGTGCCAGCAGCCCGGGACAGGGAGGATACATTCAGTACTTC. Its protein product is CASSPGQGGYIQYF. Drawing the rest from reference TRBV7-2 and TRBJ2-4, the complete variable domain is GAGVSQSPSNKVTEKGKDVELRCDPISGHTALYWYRQSLGQGLEFLIYFQGNSAPDKSGLPSDRFSAERTGGSVSTLTIQRTQQEDSAVYLCASSPGQGGYIQYFGAGTRLSVL.

The chain is built from TRBV24-1 and TRBJ2-7, with D perhaps matching TRBD1 or TRBD2 (6 bases each). Germline V gene sequence: CDR1 KGHDR, CDR2 SFDVKD. CDR3 length: 21 amino acids. The germline V and J ends were trimmed by 0 bases and 5 bases, with 31 bases remaining between them. Here the CDR3 reads CATSDLQGGSGGWDPRDEQYF. For the CDR3, the DNA is TGTGCCACCAGTGATTTGCAAGGGGGTAGCGGAGGGTGGGATCCTCGGGACGAGCAGTACTTC.

This clone showed up just once. V and J are TRBV19 and TRBJ1-5; D call uncertain. Germline values: CDR1 LNHDA, CDR2 SQIVND (reference sequence). V was clipped by 4 bases and J by 7 bases, with 11 bases between them. This CDR3 region has 13 residues. The CDR3 is CASSSVGLQPQHF. In nucleotides, the CDR3 is TGTGCCAGTAGTAGTGTAGGATTGCAGCCCCAGCATTTT.